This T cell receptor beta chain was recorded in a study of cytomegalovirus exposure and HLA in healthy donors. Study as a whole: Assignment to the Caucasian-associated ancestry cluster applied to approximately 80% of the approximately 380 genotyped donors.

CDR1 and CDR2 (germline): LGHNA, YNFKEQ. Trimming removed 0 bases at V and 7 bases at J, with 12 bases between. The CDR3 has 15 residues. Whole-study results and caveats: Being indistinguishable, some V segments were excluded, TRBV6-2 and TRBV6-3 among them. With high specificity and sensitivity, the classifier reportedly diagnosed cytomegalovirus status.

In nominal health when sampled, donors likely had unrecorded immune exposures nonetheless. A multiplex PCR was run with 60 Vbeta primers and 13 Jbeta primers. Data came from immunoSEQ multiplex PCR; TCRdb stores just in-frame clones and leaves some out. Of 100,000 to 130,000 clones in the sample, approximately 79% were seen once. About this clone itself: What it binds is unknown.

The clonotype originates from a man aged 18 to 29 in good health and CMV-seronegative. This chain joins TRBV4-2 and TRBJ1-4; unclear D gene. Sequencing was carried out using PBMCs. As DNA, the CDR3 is TGTGCCAGCAGCCAAGATCAATGGGAGAGTGAAAAACTGTTTTTT. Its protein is CASSQDQWESEKLFF.